The sequence of this T cell receptor (beta chain) was determined in a study of T cell responses to AZD1222 COVID-19 vaccine. Study observations and caveats: Researchers took repertoire samples only after the peak T cell response had come.

Of note for this clone: What it binds is unknown.

With 0 bases removed from V and 3 bases from J, the gap between germline ends came to 12 bases. Germline assignment: CDR1 SGHRS and CDR2 YFSETQ. The CDR3 runs 15 residues. Clones were read by immunoSEQ multiplex PCR, and TCRdb kept only the in-frame ones, dropping some. The sample includes 95,000 to 100,000 clones, around 83% seen only once; the top ten take more than 1.2%. This chain uses TRBV5-1 with TRBJ1-2, with D perhaps TRBD1 (6 bases). This TCR was sampled from an adult in good health. The sample consisted of peripheral blood, taken on day 0 of AZD1222 vaccination. The CDR3 spells CASSLVGTSDYGYTF. CDR3 sequence (DNA): TGCGCCAGCAGCTTGGTGGGGACATCGGACTATGGCTACACCTTC.